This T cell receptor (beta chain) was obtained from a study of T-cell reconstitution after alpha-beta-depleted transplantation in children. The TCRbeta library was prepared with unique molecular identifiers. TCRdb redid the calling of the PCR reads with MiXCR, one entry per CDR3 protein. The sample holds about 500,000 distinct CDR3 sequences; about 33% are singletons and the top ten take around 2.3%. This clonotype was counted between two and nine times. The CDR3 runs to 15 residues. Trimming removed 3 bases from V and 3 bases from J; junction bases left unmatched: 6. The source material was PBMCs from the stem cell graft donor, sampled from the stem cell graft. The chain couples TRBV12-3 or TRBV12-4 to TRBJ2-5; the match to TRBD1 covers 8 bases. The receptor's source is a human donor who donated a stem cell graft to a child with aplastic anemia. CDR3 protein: CASSLSQGVEETQYF. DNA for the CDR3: TGTGCCAGCAGTTTGTCACAGGGGGTTGAAGAGACCCAGTACTTC.